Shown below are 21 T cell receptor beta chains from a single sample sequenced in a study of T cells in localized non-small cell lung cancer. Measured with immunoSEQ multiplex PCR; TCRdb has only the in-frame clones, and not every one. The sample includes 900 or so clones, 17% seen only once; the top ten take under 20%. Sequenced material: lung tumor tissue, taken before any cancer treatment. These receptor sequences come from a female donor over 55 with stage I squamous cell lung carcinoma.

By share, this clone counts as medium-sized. CDR3 in DNA: TGTGCCAGCAGCTTACTCTTTCAAGAGACCCAGTACTTC. Translating it yields CASSLLFQETQYF. The chain couples TRBV7-2 to TRBJ2-5, with unresolved D. V was pared by 2 bases and J by 2 bases, with 6 bases between. This CDR3 contains 13 residues. The germline gives CDR1 SGHTA, CDR2 FQGNSA.

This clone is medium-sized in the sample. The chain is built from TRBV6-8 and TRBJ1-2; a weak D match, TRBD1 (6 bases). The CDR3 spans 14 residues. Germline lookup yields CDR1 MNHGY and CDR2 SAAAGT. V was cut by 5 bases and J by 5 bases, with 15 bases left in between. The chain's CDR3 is CASSRDTGLYGYTF. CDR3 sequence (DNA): TGTGCCAGCAGTCGGGACACGGGGCTTTATGGCTACACCTTC.

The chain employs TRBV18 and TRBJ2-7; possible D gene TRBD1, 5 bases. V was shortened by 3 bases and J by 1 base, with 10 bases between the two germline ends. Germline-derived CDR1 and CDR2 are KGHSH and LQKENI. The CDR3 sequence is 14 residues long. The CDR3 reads CASSPPQGSYEQYF. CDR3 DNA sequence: TGTGCCAGCTCACCTCCTCAGGGTTCCTACGAGCAGTACTTC.

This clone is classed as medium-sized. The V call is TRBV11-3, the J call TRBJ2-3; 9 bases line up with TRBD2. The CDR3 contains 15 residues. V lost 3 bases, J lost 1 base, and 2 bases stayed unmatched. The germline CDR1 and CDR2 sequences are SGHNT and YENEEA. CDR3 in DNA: TGTGCCAGCAGCTTGGGCGGGGGGGGCACAGATACGCAGTATTTT. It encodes CASSLGGGGTDTQYF. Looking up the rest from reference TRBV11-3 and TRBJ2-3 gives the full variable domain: EAGVVQSPRYKIIEKKQPVAFWCNPISGHNTLYWYLQNLGQGPELLIRYENEEAVDDSQLPKDRFSAERLKGVDSTLKIQPAELGDSAVYLCASSLGGGGTDTQYFGPGTRLTVL.

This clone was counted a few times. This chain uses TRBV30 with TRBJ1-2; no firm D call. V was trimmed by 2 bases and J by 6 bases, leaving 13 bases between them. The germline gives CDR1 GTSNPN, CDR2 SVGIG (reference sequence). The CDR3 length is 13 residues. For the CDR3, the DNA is TGTGCCTGGAGTTCAGATTTAAGCAATGGCTACACCTTC. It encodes CAWSSDLSNGYTF.

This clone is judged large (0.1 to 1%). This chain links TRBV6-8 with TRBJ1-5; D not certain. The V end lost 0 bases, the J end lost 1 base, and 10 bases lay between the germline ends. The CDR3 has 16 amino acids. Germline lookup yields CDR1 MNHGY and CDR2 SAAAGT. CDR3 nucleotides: TGTGCCAGCAGTTACTCCAGAAGAGCCAGCAATCAGCCCCAGCATTTT. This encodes CASSYSRRASNQPQHF.

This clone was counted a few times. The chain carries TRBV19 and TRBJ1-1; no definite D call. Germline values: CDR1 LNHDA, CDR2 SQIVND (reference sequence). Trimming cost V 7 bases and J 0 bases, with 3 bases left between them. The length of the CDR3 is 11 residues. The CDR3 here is CASNMNTEAFF. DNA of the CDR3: TGTGCCAGTAACATGAACACTGAAGCTTTCTTT.

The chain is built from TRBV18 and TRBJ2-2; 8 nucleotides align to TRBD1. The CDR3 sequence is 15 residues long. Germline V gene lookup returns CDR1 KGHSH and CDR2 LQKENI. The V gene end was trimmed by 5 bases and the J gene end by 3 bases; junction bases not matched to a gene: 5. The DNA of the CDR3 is TGTGCCAGCTCAAGACAGGGGTCGGACACCGGGGAGCTGTTTTTT. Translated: CASSRQGSDTGELFF.

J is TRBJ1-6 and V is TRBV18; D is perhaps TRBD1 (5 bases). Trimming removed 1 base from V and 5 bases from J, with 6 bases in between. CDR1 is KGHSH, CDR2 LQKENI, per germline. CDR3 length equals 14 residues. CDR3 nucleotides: TGTGCCAGCTCACCACAGGGGAATAATTCACCCCTCCACTTT. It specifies CASSPQGNNSPLHF.

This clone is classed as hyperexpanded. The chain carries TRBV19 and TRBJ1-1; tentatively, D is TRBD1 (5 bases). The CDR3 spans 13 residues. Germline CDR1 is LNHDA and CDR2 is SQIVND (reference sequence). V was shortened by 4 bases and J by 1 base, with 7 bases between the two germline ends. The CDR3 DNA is TGTGCCAGTAGTAAGGGGACGAACACTGAAGCTTTCTTT. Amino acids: CASSKGTNTEAFF. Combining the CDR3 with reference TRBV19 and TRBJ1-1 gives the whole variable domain DGGITQSPKYLFRKEGQNVTLSCEQNLNHDAMYWYRQDPGQGLRLIYYSQIVNDFQKGDIAEGYSVSREKKESFPLTVTSAQKNPTAFYLCASSKGTNTEAFFGQGTRLTVV.

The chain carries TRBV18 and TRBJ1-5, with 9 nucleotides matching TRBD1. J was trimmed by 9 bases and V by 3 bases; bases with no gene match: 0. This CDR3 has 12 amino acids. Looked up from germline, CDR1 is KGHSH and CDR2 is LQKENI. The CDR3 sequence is CASSPGQGPQHF. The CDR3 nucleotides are TGTGCCAGCTCACCGGGACAGGGGCCCCAGCATTTT.

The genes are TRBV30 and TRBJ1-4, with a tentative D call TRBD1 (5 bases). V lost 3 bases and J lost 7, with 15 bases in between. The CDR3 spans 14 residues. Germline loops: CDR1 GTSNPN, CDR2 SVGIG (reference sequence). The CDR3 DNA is TGTGCCTGGAGGCCTCCCGGGGGGGGTGAAAAACTGTTTTTT. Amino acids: CAWRPPGGGEKLFF.

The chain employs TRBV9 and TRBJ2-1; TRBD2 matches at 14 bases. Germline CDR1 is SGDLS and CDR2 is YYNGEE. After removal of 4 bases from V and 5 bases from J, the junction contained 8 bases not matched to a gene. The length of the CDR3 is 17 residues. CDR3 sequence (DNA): TGTGCCAGCAGCCCAAGCGGACTAGCGGGGGGAGACAATGAGCAGTTCTTC. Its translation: CASSPSGLAGGDNEQFF.

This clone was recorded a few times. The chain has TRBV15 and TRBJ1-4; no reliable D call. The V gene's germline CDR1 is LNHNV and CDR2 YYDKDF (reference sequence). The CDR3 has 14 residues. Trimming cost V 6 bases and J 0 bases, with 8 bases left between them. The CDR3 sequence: CATRREATNEKLFF. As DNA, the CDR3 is TGTGCCACCAGAAGGGAAGCAACTAATGAAAAACTGTTTTTT.

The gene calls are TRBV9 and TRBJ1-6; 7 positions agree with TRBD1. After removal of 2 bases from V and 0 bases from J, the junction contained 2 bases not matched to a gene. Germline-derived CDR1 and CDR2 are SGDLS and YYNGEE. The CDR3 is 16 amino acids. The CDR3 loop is CASSVGDSSYNSPLHF. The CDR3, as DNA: TGTGCCAGCAGCGTGGGGGACAGCTCCTATAATTCACCCCTCCACTTT.

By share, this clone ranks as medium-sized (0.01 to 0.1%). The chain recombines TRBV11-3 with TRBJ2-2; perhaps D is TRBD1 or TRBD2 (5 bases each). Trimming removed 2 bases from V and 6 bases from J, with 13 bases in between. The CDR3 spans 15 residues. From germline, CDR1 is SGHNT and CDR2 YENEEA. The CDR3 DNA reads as TGTGCCAGCAGCTTATCCAGGGACGATTCCGGGGAGCTGTTTTTT. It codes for CASSLSRDDSGELFF.

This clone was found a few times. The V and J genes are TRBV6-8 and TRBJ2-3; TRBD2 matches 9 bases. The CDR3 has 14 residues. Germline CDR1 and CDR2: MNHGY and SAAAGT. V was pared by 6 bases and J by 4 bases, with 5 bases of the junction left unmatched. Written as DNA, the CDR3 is TGTGCCAGCAGCACTGCGGGGGGGTCAGATACGCAGTATTTT. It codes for CASSTAGGSDTQYF.

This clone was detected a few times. The CDR3 DNA reads TGCGCCAGCAGCTTCTGGGGTTTCGTGGACACCGGGGAGCTGTTTTTT. This gives the protein CASSFWGFVDTGELFF. V gene TRBV5-1 combines with J gene TRBJ2-2; D not resolved. The length of the CDR3 is 16 residues. The V end was cut by 2 bases, the J end by 3 bases, with 14 bases between. Germline-derived CDR1 and CDR2 are SGHRS and YFSETQ.

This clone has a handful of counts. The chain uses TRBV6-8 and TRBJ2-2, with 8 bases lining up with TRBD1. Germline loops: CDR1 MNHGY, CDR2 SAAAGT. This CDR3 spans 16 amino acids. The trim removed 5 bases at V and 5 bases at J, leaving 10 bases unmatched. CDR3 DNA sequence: TGTGCCAGCAGTGCCAAGACAGGGGCACTTACCGGGGAGCTGTTTTTT. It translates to CASSAKTGALTGELFF.

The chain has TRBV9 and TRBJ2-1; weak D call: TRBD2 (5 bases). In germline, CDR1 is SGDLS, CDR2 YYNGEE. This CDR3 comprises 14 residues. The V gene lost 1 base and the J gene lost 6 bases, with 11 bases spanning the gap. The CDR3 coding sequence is TGTGCCAGCAGCGTAAGTGGCGCGGGCAATGAGCAGTTCTTC. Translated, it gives CASSVSGAGNEQFF.

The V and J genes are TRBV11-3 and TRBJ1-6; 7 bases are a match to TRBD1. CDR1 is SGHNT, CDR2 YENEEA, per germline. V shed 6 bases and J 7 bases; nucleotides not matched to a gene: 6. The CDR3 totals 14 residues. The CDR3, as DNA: TGTGCCAGCAGGAGGACAGGTAGAAATTCACCCCTCCACTTT. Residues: CASRRTGRNSPLHF.